Listed below are T cell receptor beta chains from one sample, sequenced in a study of blood T cell repertoires in COVID-19. Repertoires were generated with immunoSEQ multiplex PCR, while TCRdb's copy carries only in-frame clones and drops some. The repertoire holds fewer than 500,000 clones, with 80% to 90% as singletons. Sequenced sample: peripheral blood. Receptors were obtained from a woman aged 25 to 39 with acute or convalescent COVID-19. Each CDR3 is given with its conserved first and last residue. The order of the fields is J gene, V gene, D gene, clone size, CDR3 protein, CDR3 DNA. D genes are given only for firm matches. Some rows have no size entry. The others give once, few or many, or a class for an expanded clone.

TRBJ2-5	TRBV6-5	TRBD2	-	CASRATSGGKETQYF	TGTGCCAGCAGGGCGACTAGCGGAGGCAAAGAGACCCAGTACTTC
TRBJ1-5	TRBV15	-	-	CATQRRDGFYIRNQPQHF	TGTGCCACCCAAAGGAGGGACGGGTTCTATATTCGCAATCAGCCCCAGCATTTT
TRBJ2-1	TRBV5-1	-	-	CASSLDSLNEQFF	TGCGCCAGCAGCTTGGATTCTTTGAATGAGCAGTTCTTC
TRBJ1-1	TRBV5-6	-	few	CASSFARNTEAFF	TGTGCCAGCAGCTTCGCCAGGAACACTGAAGCTTTCTTT
TRBJ2-1	TRBV11-2	TRBD1	-	CASSLSTGGWRFF	TGTGCCAGCAGCTTATCTACAGGGGGGTGGCGGTTCTTC
TRBJ1-3	TRBV28	-	-	CASSSPYRAGNTIYF	TGTGCCAGCAGTTCCCCCTACAGGGCTGGAAACACCATATATTTT
TRBJ2-5	TRBV5-4	TRBD1	-	CASSSGTGGVETQYF	TGTGCCAGCAGCTCCGGGACAGGGGGCGTTGAGACCCAGTACTTC
TRBJ2-7	TRBV7-2	-	few	CASSSPGTGSSYEQYF	TGTGCCAGCAGCTCTCCCGGGACCGGGAGCTCCTACGAGCAGTACTTC
TRBJ1-2	TRBV27	-	-	CASSSIFGIGGDGYTF	TGTGCCAGCAGTTCAATCTTCGGGATAGGAGGGGATGGCTACACCTTC
TRBJ2-4	TRBV29-1	TRBD1	-	CSGLQGAKNIQYF	TGCAGCGGTCTACAGGGGGCCAAAAACATTCAGTACTTC
TRBJ2-5	TRBV9	-	-	CASSPRSGGVQETQYF	TGTGCCAGCAGCCCCCGGTCGGGCGGGGTCCAAGAGACCCAGTACTTC
TRBJ1-2	TRBV30	TRBD1	-	CAWIKQGALNYGYTF	TGTGCCTGGATTAAACAGGGGGCGCTTAACTATGGCTACACCTTC